Detailed here is one TCR beta chain. The record originates from a study of T cell changes during pregnancy in multiple sclerosis. Assay: immunoSEQ multiplex PCR; the TCRdb copy retains only in-frame clones and omits some. This table has approximately 59,000 clones, about 90% appearing once. CDR3 length equals 16 residues. V trimming: 1 base; J trimming: 3 bases; junction bases outside the gene matches: 2. The germline CDR1 and CDR2 sequences are KGHSH and LQKENI. The chain recombines TRBV18 with TRBJ2-6, with TRBD1 matching over 8 bases. Sample: peripheral blood, taken in the third trimester of pregnancy. The source of this sequence is a female donor in good health, enrolled as a control in a pregnancy study. The CDR3, as DNA: TGTGCCAGCTCACCACGGACAGGGAATGGGGCCAACGTCCTGACTTTC. Protein product: CASSPRTGNGANVLTF.